The 13 T cell receptor beta chains below come from one sample, sequenced in a study of blood T cell repertoires in COVID-19. Generated by immunoSEQ multiplex PCR, the TCRdb table keeps only in-frame clones and is missing some. The top ten clones hold more than 0.95% of a sample with approximately 380,000 clones, approximately 90% of them seen once. Sample: PBMCs or T cells enriched from blood (not recorded which). These receptors originate from a young woman who had recovered from COVID-19.

The V call is TRBV6-5, the J call TRBJ1-1; D remains unclear. There are 15 residues in the CDR3. The V gene lost 0 bases and the J gene lost 0 bases, with 8 bases spanning the gap. CDR1 is MNHEY and CDR2 is SVGAGI in the germline V gene. The chain's CDR3 is CASSYSRLLNTEAFF. In DNA form, the CDR3 reads TGTGCCAGCAGTTACTCGAGGCTATTGAACACTGAAGCTTTCTTT.

The genes are TRBV18 and TRBJ2-7; TRBD1 agrees at 8 bases. This CDR3 comprises 14 residues. Looked up from germline, CDR1 is KGHSH and CDR2 is LQKENI. V dropped 6 bases and J dropped 0; count of bases not matched to a gene: 4. This chain's CDR3 is CASSLGQGSYEQYF. In DNA form, the CDR3 reads TGTGCCAGCTCTCTCGGACAGGGCTCCTACGAGCAGTACTTC.

The gene calls are TRBV21-1 and TRBJ2-7; the table's D call, TRBD1, was not checked against the DNA. TRBV21-1 is recorded as a pseudogene. The CDR3 has 10 residues. The CDR3 bases are TGTGCCAGCGACAGCGACGAGCAGTACTTC. Translation gives CASDSDEQYF.

The rearrangement links TRBV5-6 to TRBJ2-1; TRBD1 matches at 9 bases. The CDR3 has 16 residues. Germline CDR1 and CDR2: SGHDT and YYEEEE. V was pared by 0 bases and J by 11 bases, with 12 bases of the junction left unmatched. CDR3 loop: CASSLVGQGGIGKQFF. The CDR3, as DNA: TGTGCCAGCAGCTTGGTGGGACAGGGTGGAATCGGAAAGCAGTTCTTC.

The V gene is TRBV7-2, the J gene TRBJ1-2; 8 positions match TRBD1. This CDR3 is 17 amino acids long. J lost 6 bases, V lost 5 bases, and 17 bases had no gene match. The V gene's germline CDR1 is SGHTA and CDR2 FQGNSA. The CDR3 bases are TGTGCCAGCAGCGCCCTACGGACGGGACAGGCGGGGCATGGCTACACCTTC. Residues: CASSALRTGQAGHGYTF.

The chain recombines TRBV7-9 with TRBJ1-2; perhaps TRBD1 as D (5 bases). The germline V gene encodes CDR1 SEHNR and CDR2 FQNEAQ (reference sequence). Trimming cost V 0 bases and J 5 bases, with 19 bases left between them. The CDR3 is 17 residues long. CDR3 region: CASSLARSRDWSYGYTF. For the CDR3, the DNA is TGTGCCAGCAGCTTAGCAAGGTCGAGGGACTGGAGTTATGGCTACACCTTC.

The J gene is TRBJ2-7, the V gene TRBV10-1; 10 bases match TRBD1. The germline V gene has CDR1 WNHNN and CDR2 SYGVQD (reference sequence). V shed 3 bases and J 3 bases; nucleotides not matched to a gene: 5. This CDR3 comprises 15 residues. The CDR3 sequence is CASSDFRDRGYEQYF. CDR3 coding DNA: TGCGCCAGCAGTGATTTCCGGGACAGGGGCTACGAGCAGTACTTC.

The chain employs TRBV5-6 and TRBJ1-2, with 10 nucleotides matching TRBD1. Germline V gives CDR1 SGHDT, CDR2 YYEEEE. Trimming cost V 2 bases and J 8 bases; bases outside gene matches: 6. This CDR3 is built from 14 residues. The CDR3 spells CASSFDRGRRGYTF. DNA of the CDR3: TGTGCCAGCAGCTTTGACAGGGGGCGAAGGGGCTACACCTTC. Drawing the rest from reference TRBV5-6 and TRBJ1-2, the complete variable domain is DAGVTQSPTHLIKTRGQQVTLRCSPKSGHDTVSWYQQALGQGPQFIFQYYEEEERQRGNFPDRFSGHQFPNYSSELNVNALLLGDSALYLCASSFDRGRRGYTFGSGTRLTVV.

The rearrangement joins TRBV5-1 to TRBJ1-5; D is unclear. V lost 4 bases, J lost 2 bases, and 10 bases lay in between. CDR1 is SGHRS and CDR2 is YFSETQ in the germline V gene. The CDR3 loop spans 14 amino acids. The CDR3 nucleotides are TGCGCCAGCAGCGAGGCGAGCGGCAATCAGCCCCAGCATTTT. Translating gives CASSEASGNQPQHF.

This clone was counted only a few times. V usage is TRBV2 and J usage is TRBJ1-2, with unresolved D. The CDR3 is 12 residues long. Germline V lookup: CDR1 SNHLY, CDR2 FYNNEI. Between the trimmed V and J ends, which lost 7 bases and 7 bases, there was a span of 13 bases. This CDR3 reads CASILTSGGYTF. The CDR3 DNA reads TGTGCCAGCATTTTGACTTCTGGTGGCTACACCTTC.

The chain is built from TRBV4-1 and TRBJ1-2, with D possibly being TRBD1 (5 bases). The CDR3 is 14 residues long. Germline CDR1 MGHRA, CDR2 YSYEKL. V was pared by 8 bases and J by 5 bases, with 18 bases between. DNA for the CDR3: TGCGCCAGCTCGCAGGGCGGGGGTGGGTATGGCTACACCTTC. Amino acids: CASSQGGGGYGYTF.

This clone was seen a single time. The V gene is TRBV6-4, the J gene TRBJ1-2; TRBD1 matches at 7 bases. The J segment lost 1 base and the V segment lost 6 bases, leaving 8 bases of the junction unmatched. Germline V lookup: CDR1 MRHNA, CDR2 SNTAGT. CDR3 length: 15 residues. Here the CDR3 reads CASRPGTAINYGYTF. CDR3 in DNA: TGTGCCAGCAGACCAGGGACAGCGATTAACTATGGCTACACCTTC.

The genes are TRBV9 and TRBJ2-2; the D gene is possibly TRBD2 (5 bases). The germline V gene encodes CDR1 SGDLS and CDR2 YYNGEE. The V and J ends lost 0 bases and 1 base respectively, with 7 bases between them. The CDR3 consists of 15 residues. CDR3 sequence (DNA): TGTGCCAGCAGCGTAGGAGGGTTGAACACCGGGGAGCTGTTTTTT. This encodes CASSVGGLNTGELFF.